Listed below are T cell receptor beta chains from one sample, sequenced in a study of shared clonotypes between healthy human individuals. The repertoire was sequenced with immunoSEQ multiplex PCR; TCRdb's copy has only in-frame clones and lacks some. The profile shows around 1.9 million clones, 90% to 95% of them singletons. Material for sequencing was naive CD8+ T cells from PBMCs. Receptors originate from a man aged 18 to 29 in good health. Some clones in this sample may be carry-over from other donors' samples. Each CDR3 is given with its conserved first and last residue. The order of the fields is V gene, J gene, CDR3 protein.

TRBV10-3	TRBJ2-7	CAISDMTSGSGEQYF
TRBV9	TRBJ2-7	CASSVEGLGDEQYF
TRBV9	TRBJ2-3	CASSAGQGAADTQYF
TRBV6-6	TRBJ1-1	CASSYEDRVVDTEAFF
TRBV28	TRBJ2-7	CASSFWREQYF
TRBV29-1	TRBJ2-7	CSVSGGSSYEQYF
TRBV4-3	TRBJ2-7	CASSQYTGVYEQYF
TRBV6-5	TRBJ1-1	CASRPGLLNTEAFF
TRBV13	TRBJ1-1	CASSSSGTGVDTEAFF
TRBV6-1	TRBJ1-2	CASSEYLPNYGYTF
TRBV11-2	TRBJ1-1	CASSLVGTIFYGNTEAFF
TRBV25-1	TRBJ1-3	CASSDSDSIGNTIYF
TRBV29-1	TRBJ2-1	CSVEDRPSSYNEQFF
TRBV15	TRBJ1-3	CATSRESQEFGYFSGNTIYF
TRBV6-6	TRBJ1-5	CASSPGGSSNQPQHF
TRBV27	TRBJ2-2	CASSVQGARRGELFF
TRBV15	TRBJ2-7	CATSSGGEGWYEQYF
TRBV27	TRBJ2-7	CASTPSVGTASYEQYF
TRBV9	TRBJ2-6	CASSEYSQGAAGANVLTF
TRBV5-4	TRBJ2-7	CASSLKREIEDEQYF
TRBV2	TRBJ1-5	CASSGAQGGNQPQHF
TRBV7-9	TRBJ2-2	CASSPFGQSNTGELFF
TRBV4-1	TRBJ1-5	CASSQGYRAGQPQHF
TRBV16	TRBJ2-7	CASSQFEGVAYEQYF
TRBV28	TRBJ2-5	CASSLRGMETQYF
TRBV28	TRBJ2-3	CASNEGQTRTDTQYF
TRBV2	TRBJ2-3	CASSDGASGGDTQYF
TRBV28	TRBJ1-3	CASSERDSHRNF
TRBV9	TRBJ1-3	CASSPRDRGISGNTIYF
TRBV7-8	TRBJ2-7	CASSLPRGEQYF
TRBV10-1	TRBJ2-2	CASSELRTGELFF
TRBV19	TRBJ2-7	CACQGPPYEQYF
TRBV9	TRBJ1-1	CASSVNALRPDLGAFF
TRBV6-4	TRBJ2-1	CASSEGFGGLAGGEQFF
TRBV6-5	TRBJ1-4	CASPRGLAGEKLFF
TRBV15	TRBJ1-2	CATSVDRGHYYGYTF
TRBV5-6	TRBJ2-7	CASSLNYLEGRYEQYF
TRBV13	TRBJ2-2	CASSEERGLNTGELFF
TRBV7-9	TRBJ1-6	CASSYLGEGGQNSPLHF
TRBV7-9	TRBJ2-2	CASSSMGGNTGELFF
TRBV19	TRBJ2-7	CASRDAQQGTGNEQYF
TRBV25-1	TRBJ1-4	CASSLDRGGEKLFF
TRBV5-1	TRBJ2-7	CASSLRPGQGDEQYF
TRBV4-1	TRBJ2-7	CASSLGTGVDYEQYF